This T cell receptor (beta chain) was identified during a study of blood T cell repertoires in COVID-19. Study background: Donors in the United States, Italy and Spain gave samples during acute or convalescent COVID-19.

CDR1 and CDR2 (germline): MDHEN, SYDVKM. The CDR3 contains 18 residues. Trimming took 1 base from V and 7 from J; bases not matched to a gene: 13. The assay was immunoSEQ multiplex PCR, and TCRdb's table has in-frame clones only and misses some. Of about 270,000 clones detected, 85% appear once; the ten largest clones hold about an eighth. The V and J genes are TRBV28 and TRBJ1-6, with 7 bases fitting TRBD1. Sequenced: peripheral blood. This TCR derives from a human donor in a cohort sampled during active COVID-19. CDR3 bases: TGTGCCAGCAGTTTATACGCCCCCGGGACAGTTAAAAATTCACCCCTCCACTTT. Residues: CASSLYAPGTVKNSPLHF.